This is a list of T cell receptor beta chains from one sample in a study of blood T cells in healthy people across ages. TCRdb re-derived calls from the 5' RACE reads in MiXCR, one entry per CDR3 protein. This table has approximately 790,000 distinct CDR3 sequences, around two thirds appearing once. Material for sequencing was blood. The receptors stem from a man aged 25-40 years in good health. The CDR3 runs from the conserved cysteine through the conserved F or W. D genes are given only for firm matches. Expanded clones get a size class; other rows say once, few or many, or leave the size out.

TRBV24-1	TRBJ2-1	NA	NA	CATSDWTANEQFF	TGTGCCACCAGTGATTGGACGGCGAATGAGCAGTTCTTC
TRBV12-3/TRBV12-4	TRBJ2-7	NA	few	CASSLALRDRAEQYF	TGTGCCAGCAGTTTAGCGCTTAGGGACCGCGCCGAGCAGTACTTC
TRBV7-9	TRBJ1-2	TRBD1	few	CASSGTASYGYTF	TGTGCCAGCAGCGGGACAGCCTCGTATGGCTACACCTTC
TRBV7-8	TRBJ2-7	NA	NA	CASSSNLRGPYEQYF	TGTGCCAGCAGCTCGAATCTCAGGGGTCCCTACGAGCAGTACTTC
TRBV4-1	TRBJ2-7	TRBD2	few	CASSQDPWEGYYEQYF	TGCGCCAGCAGCCAAGATCCCTGGGAGGGGTACTACGAGCAGTACTTC
TRBV10-3	TRBJ1-2	TRBD1	NA	CAISESGTGIHGYTF	TGTGCCATCAGTGAATCCGGGACAGGGATTCATGGCTACACCTTC
TRBV10-3	TRBJ2-1	NA	NA	CAINHDRGGNEQFF	TGTGCCATCAACCACGACAGGGGAGGGAATGAGCAGTTCTTC
TRBV3-1	TRBJ2-1	NA	NA	CASSQGYRPRGSYNEQFF	TGTGCCAGCAGCCAAGGCTACCGCCCCAGGGGCTCCTACAATGAGCAGTTCTTC
TRBV6-5	TRBJ2-7	TRBD2	few	CASSYSSGVYSYEQYF	TGTGCCAGCAGTTACTCTAGCGGGGTATACTCCTACGAGCAGTACTTC
TRBV10-3	TRBJ2-7	NA	once	CAISQGMQSYEQYF	TGTGCCATCAGTCAAGGGATGCAATCCTACGAGCAGTACTTC
TRBV6-2/TRBV6-3	TRBJ2-7	TRBD1	NA	CASTQDRELYEQYF	TGTGCCAGCACACAGGACAGGGAACTCTACGAGCAGTACTTC
TRBV6-6	TRBJ2-1	NA	NA	CASSPARVAGNEQFF	TGTGCCAGCAGTCCAGCGCGGGTGGCTGGCAATGAGCAGTTCTTC
TRBV4-3	TRBJ2-5	NA	few	CASSPTGQGSWETQYF	TGCGCCAGCAGCCCCACGGGGCAGGGGTCTTGGGAGACCCAGTACTTC
TRBV15	TRBJ1-4	NA	once	CATSRDNGATNEKLFF	TGTGCCACCAGCAGAGATAACGGGGCCACTAATGAAAAACTGTTTTTT
TRBV20-1	TRBJ1-1	TRBD1	few	CSGGTANTEAFF	TGTAGTGGGGGGACAGCGAACACTGAAGCTTTCTTT
TRBV6-1	TRBJ1-1	NA	NA	CASSASTVGGTEAFF	TGTGCCAGCAGTGCCTCCACAGTGGGGGGCACTGAAGCTTTCTTT
TRBV7-2	TRBJ2-3	NA	NA	CASRILGDTQYF	TGTGCCAGCAGAATTCTAGGGGATACGCAGTATTTT
TRBV12-3/TRBV12-4	TRBJ2-1	TRBD2	many	CASSPRGSSYNEQFF	TGTGCCAGCAGCCCGCGGGGGAGCTCCTACAATGAGCAGTTCTTC
TRBV20-1	TRBJ1-2	NA	NA	CSARDIDLGAYDYTF	TGCAGTGCTAGAGATATCGACCTGGGGGCCTATGACTACACCTTC
TRBV6-5	TRBJ2-7	TRBD1	few	CASTDRTPPSYYEQYF	TGTGCCAGCACGGACAGGACTCCTCCTTCCTATTACGAGCAGTACTTC
TRBV20-1	TRBJ1-2	TRBD1	NA	CSAYGTGFGYTF	TGCAGTGCTTACGGGACAGGATTTGGCTACACCTTC
TRBV4-3	TRBJ1-6	NA	NA	CASSQDRGYHNSPLHF	TGCGCCAGCAGCCAAGATCGGGGTTACCATAATTCACCCCTCCACTTT
TRBV4-1	TRBJ1-2	TRBD1	NA	CASSETPGQGVNYGYTF	TGCGCCAGCAGCGAAACCCCGGGACAGGGGGTAAACTATGGCTACACCTTC
TRBV20-1	TRBJ1-5	NA	NA	CSASLSQGLGSNQPQHF	TGCAGTGCTAGTCTCTCCCAGGGACTGGGAAGCAATCAGCCCCAGCATTTT
TRBV5-1	TRBJ2-7	NA	NA	CASSWNPQGGEQYF	TGCGCCAGCAGTTGGAATCCACAGGGAGGCGAGCAGTACTTC
TRBV6-2/TRBV6-3	TRBJ2-3	NA	NA	CASSYSVRDPGPYVSDTQYF	TGTGCCAGCAGTTACTCCGTCCGGGACCCAGGTCCGTATGTGTCAGATACGCAGTATTTT
TRBV7-2	TRBJ2-3	TRBD2	NA	CASSFRSRVAGTTDTQYF	TGTGCCAGCAGCTTTCGGTCACGGGTAGCGGGAACCACAGATACGCAGTATTTT
TRBV7-2	TRBJ2-5	NA	few	CASRVGGETQYF	TGTGCCAGCAGAGTGGGCGGCGAGACCCAGTACTTC
TRBV11-2	TRBJ2-7	NA	few	CASSSNAGTVYEQYF	TGTGCCAGCAGTTCCAATGCGGGGACAGTTTACGAGCAGTACTTC
TRBV7-2	TRBJ1-1	NA	NA	CASRSDSEAFF	TGTGCCAGCAGATCGGACAGTGAAGCTTTCTTT
TRBV3-1	TRBJ2-7	TRBD1	NA	CASSPDRESEQYF	TGTGCCAGCAGCCCGGACAGGGAAAGCGAGCAGTACTTC
TRBV20-1	TRBJ2-7	TRBD1	few	CSARDVGQGRTYEQYF	TGCAGTGCTAGAGATGTTGGACAGGGGAGGACCTACGAGCAGTACTTC
TRBV27	TRBJ2-7	NA	NA	CASSLGGYNEQYF	TGTGCCAGCAGTTTGGGGGGCTACAATGAGCAGTACTTC
TRBV28	TRBJ2-7	TRBD1	few	CASGLTGGYEQYF	TGTGCCAGCGGTTTGACAGGGGGTTACGAGCAGTACTTC
TRBV21-1	TRBJ1-2	NA	few	CASSFPTGNYGYTF	TGTGCCAGCAGCTTCCCGACAGGGAACTATGGCTACACCTTC
TRBV6-5	TRBJ2-4	NA	few	CASSYSWGKDIQYF	TGTGCCAGCAGTTACTCGTGGGGGAAGGACATTCAGTACTTC
TRBV6-5	TRBJ2-4	TRBD2	few	CASRPGTSYIQYF	TGTGCCAGCAGGCCCGGGACTAGCTACATTCAGTACTTC
TRBV20-1	TRBJ2-3	TRBD2	NA	CSATLAGGHVGTDTQYF	TGCAGTGCCACATTAGCGGGGGGGCACGTGGGCACAGATACGCAGTATTTT